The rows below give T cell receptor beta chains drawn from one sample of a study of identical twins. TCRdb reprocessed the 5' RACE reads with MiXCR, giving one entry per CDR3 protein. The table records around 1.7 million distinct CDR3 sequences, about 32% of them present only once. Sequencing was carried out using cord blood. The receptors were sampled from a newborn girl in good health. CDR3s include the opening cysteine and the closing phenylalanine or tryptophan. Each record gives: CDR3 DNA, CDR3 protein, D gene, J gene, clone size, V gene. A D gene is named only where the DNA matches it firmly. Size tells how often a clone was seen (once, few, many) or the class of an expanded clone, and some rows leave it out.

DNA: TGTGCCAGCAGCCGAAGACAGTCCTACGAGCAGTACTTC; CDR3: CASSRRQSYEQYF; D: NA; J: TRBJ2-7; size: NA; V: TRBV7-2
DNA: TGCGCCAGCAGCGCCCGGGACAGCCCCAACTTTTATGGCTACACCTTC; CDR3: CASSARDSPNFYGYTF; D: TRBD1; J: TRBJ1-2; size: few; V: TRBV5-1
DNA: TGTGCCAGCAGCCAAGCGGGCAGAGCCTACAATGAGCAGTTCTTC; CDR3: CASSQAGRAYNEQFF; D: NA; J: TRBJ2-1; size: NA; V: TRBV3-1
DNA: TGCGCCAGCAGCTCCGGCGTTGCTAGCGGAATCACAGATACGCAGTATTTT; CDR3: CASSSGVASGITDTQYF; D: TRBD2; J: TRBJ2-3; size: NA; V: TRBV5-1
DNA: TGTGCCAGCAGTTACTCCCTCGCCAGGCGGTACTTC; CDR3: CASSYSLARRYF; D: NA; J: TRBJ2-7; size: NA; V: TRBV6-6
DNA: TGTGCCAGCAGTTCCCCTCTTCCCGGGACAGGGTTGGGGACTGAAGCTTTCTTT; CDR3: CASSSPLPGTGLGTEAFF; D: TRBD1; J: TRBJ1-1; size: NA; V: TRBV27
DNA: TGCAGTTCCCAAAGCACAGATACGCAGTATTTT; CDR3: CSSQSTDTQYF; D: NA; J: TRBJ2-3; size: NA; V: TRBV20-1
DNA: TGTGCCAGCAGTTTCGATCAGGGGTTGAGAGAGACCCAGTACTTC; CDR3: CASSFDQGLRETQYF; D: NA; J: TRBJ2-5; size: few; V: TRBV28
DNA: TGCGCCAGCTACGGGACTAAGTGGAGTGAGCAGTTCTTC; CDR3: CASYGTKWSEQFF; D: TRBD2; J: TRBJ2-1; size: NA; V: TRBV5-1
DNA: TGCGCCAGCAGCTTCGGGACTAGCGGGAGGTTATACAATGAGCAGTTCTTC; CDR3: CASSFGTSGRLYNEQFF; D: TRBD2; J: TRBJ2-1; size: NA; V: TRBV5-1
DNA: TGTGCCAGCAGTGAGCGATACTATGGCTACACCTTC; CDR3: CASSERYYGYTF; D: NA; J: TRBJ1-2; size: few; V: TRBV6-1
DNA: TGTGCCAGCAGCTTCCCAAGTGCCCGAAGCTCCTACAATGAGCAGTTCTTC; CDR3: CASSFPSARSSYNEQFF; D: NA; J: TRBJ2-1; size: few; V: TRBV7-8
DNA: TGTGCCAGCAGGCCTAGCGGGGTCCGCAATGAGCAGTTCTTC; CDR3: CASRPSGVRNEQFF; D: TRBD2; J: TRBJ2-1; size: NA; V: TRBV2
DNA: TGCAGTGCTAGAGATCGGAGCGAGTCCAGCAATGAGCAGTACTTC; CDR3: CSARDRSESSNEQYF; D: NA; J: TRBJ2-5; size: NA; V: TRBV20-1
DNA: TGTGCCAGCAAGGAAATAGAAGGCGATGAGCAGTTCTTC; CDR3: CASKEIEGDEQFF; D: NA; J: TRBJ2-1; size: NA; V: TRBV6-6
DNA: TGTGCCAGCAGCAAAGAGGGGACAGGAAGAAGCGAGCAGTACTTC; CDR3: CASSKEGTGRSEQYF; D: NA; J: TRBJ2-7; size: NA; V: TRBV21-1
DNA: TGTGCCAGCAGTTACTCGCTAGCGATAACAGATACGCAGTATTTT; CDR3: CASSYSLAITDTQYF; D: NA; J: TRBJ2-3; size: NA; V: TRBV6-5
DNA: TGCAGTGCCCCCAGCGGGGTGTCTCAAGAGACCCAGTACTTC; CDR3: CSAPSGVSQETQYF; D: TRBD2; J: TRBJ2-5; size: NA; V: TRBV20-1
DNA: TGTGCCAGCAGTTACACCGGGACAGGGCCCAATCAGCCCCAGCATTTT; CDR3: CASSYTGTGPNQPQHF; D: TRBD1; J: TRBJ1-5; size: NA; V: TRBV28
DNA: TGTGCCATCACTGGGACAGGGGGGAGTTACGAGCAGTACTTC; CDR3: CAITGTGGSYEQYF; D: TRBD1; J: TRBJ2-7; size: NA; V: TRBV10-3
DNA: TGTGCCAGCGCGCTAGCGGGCCACACAGATACGCAGTATTTT; CDR3: CASALAGHTDTQYF; D: TRBD2; J: TRBJ2-3; size: NA; V: TRBV2
DNA: TGTGCCAGCAGCCAAGACAGGGTCCCTAACTATGGCTACACCTTC; CDR3: CASSQDRVPNYGYTF; D: NA; J: TRBJ1-2; size: once; V: TRBV3-1
DNA: TGTGCCAGCACCAGGGGCGTTTGGAACATTCAGTACTTC; CDR3: CASTRGVWNIQYF; D: NA; J: TRBJ2-4; size: NA; V: TRBV2
DNA: TGTGCCAGCAGCGTAACCGGCCAGTCCAACACAGATACGCAGTATTTT; CDR3: CASSVTGQSNTDTQYF; D: NA; J: TRBJ2-3; size: NA; V: TRBV9
DNA: TGTGCCATCAGTGAGACAGTTAACTATGGCTACACCTTC; CDR3: CAISETVNYGYTF; D: NA; J: TRBJ1-2; size: few; V: TRBV10-3
DNA: TGCGCCAGCAGCTTGGACTCGGTTTTGTATTTT; CDR3: CASSLDSVLYF; D: NA; J: TRBJ2-3; size: NA; V: TRBV5-1
DNA: TGCAGTGCTGGTTCCCCTCGCGGGGCCCCCTACGAGCAGTACTTC; CDR3: CSAGSPRGAPYEQYF; D: NA; J: TRBJ2-7; size: NA; V: TRBV20-1
DNA: TGTGCCAGCAGTCTTGGACTAGCCCCTATCTACGAGCAGTACTTC; CDR3: CASSLGLAPIYEQYF; D: TRBD2; J: TRBJ2-7; size: NA; V: TRBV7-9
DNA: TGTGCCAGCAGCCGAGATGGGTGGGGGTCTACGCGCAATGAGCAGTTCTTC; CDR3: CASSRDGWGSTRNEQFF; D: NA; J: TRBJ2-1; size: few; V: TRBV3-1
DNA: TGCAGTGCTGTACCGGGACTCCCATTTGGGAATGAGCAGTTCTTC; CDR3: CSAVPGLPFGNEQFF; D: NA; J: TRBJ2-1; size: NA; V: TRBV20-1
DNA: TGCAGTGCTCGAAGCGGGAGGGCGAACACCGGGGAGCTGTTTTTT; CDR3: CSARSGRANTGELFF; D: TRBD2; J: TRBJ2-2; size: NA; V: TRBV20-1
DNA: TGTGCCAGCTCACCTAAAATTGCCCACCTCAACTATGGCTACACCTTC; CDR3: CASSPKIAHLNYGYTF; D: NA; J: TRBJ1-2; size: NA; V: TRBV18
DNA: TGTGCCAGCAGCTTAACCCCGGGACAGGGGAACACTGAAGCTTTCTTT; CDR3: CASSLTPGQGNTEAFF; D: TRBD1; J: TRBJ1-1; size: few; V: TRBV5-6